This T cell receptor (beta chain) is drawn from a study of blood T cells in healthy people across ages. This CDR3 is built from 14 residues. CDR1 and CDR2 from the germline V gene are SEHNR and FQNEAQ (reference sequence). Losses at the gene ends were 3 bases for V and 3 bases for J; bases not matched to a gene: 1. Primed by a sample-barcoded 5' primer and a J-beta primer mix, a second PCR proceeded for 7 to 11 cycles. The study obtained at least 2.5 million CDR3-containing paired-end reads from every sample. TCRdb re-called the 5' RACE reads with MiXCR, one entry per CDR3 protein. This table holds about 680,000 distinct CDR3 sequences, over 45% found once. This clonotype has just a few counts.

This chain joins TRBV7-9 and TRBJ2-4, with TRBD1 identical over 8 bases. Source material: blood. This clonotype was sampled from a woman between 55 and 75 years old in good health. The CDR3 here is CASSLTGDKNIQYF. The CDR3 nucleotides are TGTGCCAGCAGCTTGACAGGGGACAAAAACATTCAGTACTTC. Full variable domain (rest looked up from reference TRBV7-9 and TRBJ2-4): DTGVSQNPRHKITKRGQNVTFRCDPISEHNRLYWYRQTLGQGPEFLTYFQNEAQLEKSRLLSDRFSAERPKGSFSTLEIQRTEQGDSAMYLCASSLTGDKNIQYFGAGTRLSVL.